This T cell receptor beta chain was sequenced during a study of chemoradiotherapy in HPV16-positive cancers. Study results and caveats: Non-HPV-specific T cells did not expand in tumors during treatment, whereas candidate HPV-specific clones and E7-related motifs did.

V was clipped by 0 bases and J by 2 bases, with 11 bases between them. The CDR3 runs 15 residues. Germline CDR1 and CDR2: SGHTA and FQGNSA. This clone was detected only once. Its target is not known. The protocol was immunoSEQ multiplex PCR, while the TCRdb copy is restricted to in-frame clones and leaves out a portion. Of 30,000 to 35,000 clones in the sample, 80% to 90% were seen once. This receptor was obtained from a human donor with HPV-associated anogenital cancer. The rearrangement links TRBV7-2 to TRBJ2-7; no definite D call. Sequenced here: blood, sampled from a patient who underwent chemoradiotherapy. The CDR3 nucleotides are TGTGCCAGCAGCTTAGCAAACTTTAAAACCTACGAGCAGTACTTC. It is translated as CASSLANFKTYEQYF.